These 23 T cell receptor beta chains were sequenced from one sample in a study of OX40 agonist ivuxolimab in advanced cancers. Using immunoSEQ multiplex PCR, the repertoire was profiled, and TCRdb retains in-frame clones only, with some absent. This table holds some 55,000 clones, 91% found once. Sequenced material: CD4+ or CD8+ T cells sorted from blood, taken in a trial of the OX40 agonist ivuxolimab. The source is an adult with an advanced solid tumor such as melanoma, head and neck, liver or kidney cancer.

The chain carries TRBV2 and TRBJ2-7; D may correspond to TRBD1 or TRBD2 (7 bases each). Per the germline V gene, CDR1 is SNHLY and CDR2 is FYNNEI. CDR3 length: 16 amino acids. Trimming removed 5 bases at V and 2 bases at J, with 19 bases between. CDR3 in amino acids: CASSPGGADNTYEQYF. The CDR3 DNA follows: TGTGCCAGCAGTCCAGGGGGGGCCGATAACACCTACGAGCAGTACTTC. The variable domain in full, with the rest retrieved from reference TRBV2 and TRBJ2-7, is EPEVTQTPSHQVTQMGQEVILRCVPISNHLYFYWYRQILGQKVEFLVSFYNNEISEKSEIFDDQFSVERPDGSNFTLKIRSTKLEDSAMYFCASSPGGADNTYEQYFGPGTRLTVT.

The chain's CDR3 is CASALPISYEQYF. The DNA of the CDR3 is TGTGCCAGCGCCTTGCCCATCTCCTACGAGCAGTACTTC. The rearrangement joins TRBV2 to TRBJ2-7; D remains unclear. Germline V CDR1 and CDR2: SNHLY, FYNNEI. V lost 8 bases to trimming and J lost 0 bases, with 11 bases between them. This CDR3 has 13 residues.

This chain connects TRBV9 to TRBJ1-2, with no clear D. The germline gives CDR1 SGDLS, CDR2 YYNGEE. Trimming took 1 base from V and 0 from J, leaving 10 bases between them. This CDR3 has 15 amino acids. The CDR3 protein is CASSVSSYANYGYTF. DNA of the CDR3: TGTGCCAGCAGCGTAAGTAGTTACGCTAACTATGGCTACACCTTC.

This chain connects TRBV5-4 to TRBJ2-2; no clear D gene. The CDR3 covers 14 residues. The V gene's germline CDR1 is SGHNT and CDR2 YYREEE (reference sequence). The V end was cut by 2 bases, the J end by 3 bases, with 8 bases between. The DNA for the CDR3 is TGTGCCAGCAGCTTATGTATTGACACCGGGGAGCTGTTTTTT. It specifies CASSLCIDTGELFF.

The CDR3 DNA reads TGCGCCAGCAGCCAAGGCCTACTAGCGGAGTACAATGAGCAGTTCTTC. It yields the protein CASSQGLLAEYNEQFF. The chain employs TRBV4-1 and TRBJ2-1; 8 nucleotides agree with TRBD2. Germline CDR1 is MGHRA and CDR2 is YSYEKL. V shed 1 base and J 4 bases; nucleotides not matched to a gene: 6. The CDR3 is made up of 16 amino acids.

This chain's CDR3 is CASSLGQGSYEQYF. CDR3 nucleotides: TGTGCCAGCAGTTTGGGGCAGGGCTCCTACGAGCAGTACTTC. The J gene is TRBJ2-7, the V gene TRBV27, with D possibly TRBD1 on 5 matching bases. This CDR3 region has 14 residues. V lost 3 bases to trimming and J lost 0 bases, with 9 bases between them. The V gene's germline CDR1 is MNHEY and CDR2 SMNVEV (reference sequence).

V usage is TRBV9 and J usage is TRBJ2-5; 11 nucleotides agree with TRBD2. This CDR3 has 15 amino acids. Trimming at V came to 3 bases and at J to 2 bases, leaving 3 bases not matched to a gene. CDR1 SGDLS and CDR2 YYNGEE come from the germline V gene. CDR3 sequence: CASSAGTSGQETQYF. CDR3 sequence (DNA): TGTGCCAGCAGCGCTGGGACTAGCGGACAAGAGACCCAGTACTTC.

This clone was counted once. The chain links TRBV10-2 to TRBJ2-1, with D uncertain. Trimming took off 7 bases at V and 0 bases at J, with 1 base between the two ends. The CDR3 has 11 amino acids. Germline CDR1 and CDR2: WSHSY and SAAADI. This CDR3 is CASTSYNEQFF. CDR3 in DNA: TGCGCCAGCACCTCCTACAATGAGCAGTTCTTC.

This chain joins TRBV11-1 and TRBJ2-7, with D hard to call. From germline, CDR1 is SGHAT and CDR2 FQDESV (reference sequence). V shed 2 bases and J shed 5 bases, with 13 bases lying between them. The CDR3 consists of 14 residues. CDR3 in amino acids: CASSLNGPEDEQYF. CDR3 coding DNA: TGTGCCAGCAGCTTAAACGGCCCCGAGGACGAGCAGTACTTC.

The table lists this clone with a count of one. V is TRBV5-6 and J is TRBJ2-3; the D is unclear. CDR1 and CDR2 (germline): SGHDT, YYEEEE. The CDR3 extends over 15 amino acids. V was clipped by 0 bases and J by 0 bases, with 8 bases between them. The CDR3 DNA sequence: TGTGCCAGCAGCTTGGGGCCAGCTAGCACAGATACGCAGTATTTT. This gives the protein CASSLGPASTDTQYF. Filled out from reference TRBV5-6 and TRBJ2-3, the complete variable domain reads DAGVTQSPTHLIKTRGQQVTLRCSPKSGHDTVSWYQQALGQGPQFIFQYYEEEERQRGNFPDRFSGHQFPNYSSELNVNALLLGDSALYLCASSLGPASTDTQYFGPGTRLTVL.

The V call is TRBV7-8, the J call TRBJ1-6; D gene unclear. The CDR3 is made up of 18 amino acids. Germline V lookup: CDR1 SGHVS, CDR2 FQNEAQ. V gave up 1 base and J gave up 0 bases, with 13 bases separating them. The DNA for the CDR3 is TGTGCCAGCAGCTTAGGATTGAGGGAGAGCTCCTATAATTCACCCCTCCACTTT. As protein: CASSLGLRESSYNSPLHF.

This chain connects TRBV13 to TRBJ1-3; D unclear. V was trimmed by 0 bases and J by 0 bases, leaving 12 bases between them. This CDR3 has 17 amino acids. Germline loops: CDR1 PRHDT, CDR2 FYEKMQ (reference sequence). The CDR3 region has the DNA TGTGCCAGCAGCTTAGGAGTTGGCCTCTTCTCTGGAAACACCATATATTTT. Translating gives CASSLGVGLFSGNTIYF.

The DNA of the CDR3 is TGTGCCAGCAGCCCAGGGGTAGCGGTGGGGATAGATACGCAGTATTTT. Its protein product is CASSPGVAVGIDTQYF. The rearrangement uses TRBV7-3 and TRBJ2-3, with D perhaps being TRBD1 or TRBD2 (6 bases each). Germline V lookup: CDR1 SGHTA, CDR2 FQGTGA. V was cut by 5 bases and J by 5 bases, with 20 bases left in between. There are 16 residues in the CDR3.

This clone was recorded only once. This sequence joins TRBV7-9 and TRBJ2-1; possibly TRBD2 for D (5 bases). Germline V gives CDR1 SEHNR, CDR2 FQNEAQ (reference sequence). The CDR3 length is 13 residues. The V and J ends lost 7 bases and 5 bases respectively, with 12 bases between them. The CDR3 coding sequence is TGTGCCAGCACCCGGGGAGCAGACAATGAGCAGTTCTTC. Protein product: CASTRGADNEQFF.

The chain uses TRBV11-2 and TRBJ1-1; the match to TRBD1 covers 7 bases. CDR1 is SGHAT, CDR2 FQNNGV, per germline. This CDR3 comprises 15 residues. V was clipped by 4 bases and J by 5 bases; unmatched bases: 10. This CDR3 is CASSSLQGVWTEAFF. The CDR3 DNA is TGTGCCAGCAGCTCCCTCCAGGGGGTCTGGACTGAAGCTTTCTTT.

This chain links TRBV21-1 with TRBJ1-3; the table's D call TRBD1 went unverified against the DNA. TRBV21-1 is assigned pseudogene status. The CDR3 loop spans 19 amino acids. The chain's CDR3 is CASSPPRDRSLFSGNTIYF. The CDR3 region has the DNA TGTGCCAGCAGCCCTCCCCGGGACAGGAGTCTTTTTTCTGGAAACACCATATATTTT.

This sequence joins TRBV18 and TRBJ2-3; 10 positions agree with TRBD2. Trimming at V came to 1 base and at J to 3 bases, leaving 4 bases not matched to a gene. The germline CDR1 and CDR2 sequences are KGHSH and LQKENI. The CDR3 has 16 amino acids. Here the CDR3 reads CASSPRASGRTDTQYF. In DNA form, the CDR3 reads TGTGCCAGCTCACCACGGGCTAGCGGGAGAACAGATACGCAGTATTTT.

Details on this clone: A read error may account for a junction end that differs from germline. The V and J genes are TRBV6-5 and TRBJ1-2; the D gene is possibly TRBD1 (5 bases). CDR1 is MNHEY and CDR2 is SVGAGI in the germline V gene. This CDR3 region has 13 residues. The CDR3 reads CATREGNNYGFTF. CDR3 DNA sequence: TGTGCCACCAGGGAGGGGAATAACTATGGCTTCACCTTC.

This rearrangement joins TRBV6-1 to TRBJ1-2; TRBD1 matches at 7 bases. The V and J ends lost 5 bases and 3 bases, in that order; junction bases with no gene match: 9. The CDR3 has 15 amino acids. Germline lookup yields CDR1 MNHNS and CDR2 SASEGT. The CDR3, as DNA: TGTGCCAGCAGTACCCGACAGGGAATGGACTATGGCTACACCTTC. Translated, it gives CASSTRQGMDYGYTF.

The chain joins TRBV5-1 to TRBJ2-5, with D maybe TRBD1 (5 bases). The V and J ends lost 0 bases and 4 bases respectively, with 10 bases between them. The V gene's germline CDR1 is SGHRS and CDR2 YFSETQ. The CDR3 sequence is 14 residues long. CDR3: CASSLGTLRETQYF. The CDR3 nucleotides read TGCGCCAGCAGCTTGGGGACACTCCGAGAGACCCAGTACTTC.

The V and J genes are TRBV2 and TRBJ2-2, with D uncertain. This CDR3 region has 14 residues. The germline CDR1 and CDR2 sequences are SNHLY and FYNNEI. Between the trimmed V and J ends, which lost 5 bases and 5 bases, there was a span of 12 bases. The CDR3 sequence is CASSKIRETGELFF. The CDR3 nucleotides read TGTGCCAGCAGTAAAATCAGAGAAACCGGGGAGCTGTTTTTT. The whole variable domain, filled in from reference TRBV2 and TRBJ2-2, reads EPEVTQTPSHQVTQMGQEVILRCVPISNHLYFYWYRQILGQKVEFLVSFYNNEISEKSEIFDDQFSVERPDGSNFTLKIRSTKLEDSAMYFCASSKIRETGELFFGEGSRLTVL.

V gene TRBV5-1 combines with J gene TRBJ1-1; a possible D gene is TRBD1 (5 bases). Deletions cut 0 bases from V and 1 base from J, with 7 bases between. CDR1 and CDR2 (germline): SGHRS, YFSETQ. This CDR3 has 14 residues. The CDR3 loop is CASSLVGGNTEAFF. The CDR3 DNA reads TGCGCCAGCAGCTTGGTGGGGGGGAACACTGAAGCTTTCTTT. The full variable domain, in which reference TRBV5-1 and TRBJ1-1 provide the parts outside the CDR3, is KAGVTQTPRYLIKTRGQQVTLSCSPISGHRSVSWYQQTPGQGLQFLFEYFSETQRNKGNFPGRFSGRQFSNSRSEMNVSTLELGDSALYLCASSLVGGNTEAFFGQGTRLTVV.

The V gene is TRBV28, the J gene TRBJ2-7; possible D gene TRBD1, 5 bases. CDR1 and CDR2 (germline): MDHEN, SYDVKM. V shed 9 bases and J shed 2 bases, with 17 bases lying between them. The CDR3 contains 14 residues. The CDR3 DNA reads TGTGCCAGTTCCCTGGGGCTTACTACCTACGAGCAGTACTTC. Translation: CASSLGLTTYEQYF.